This entry lists 7 T cell receptor beta chains sequenced from one sample in a study. TCRdb analysed the 5' RACE reads with MiXCR anew, one entry per CDR3 protein. The sample shows under 45,000 distinct CDR3 sequences, over 25% of them seen only once. Sample: tumor-infiltrating memory CD4+ T cells sorted from the breast tumor. The sample's subset: memory CD4+ T cells, CD4+CD45RO+CD25-. These receptors were taken from a female donor with breast cancer.

This clonotype turned up a few times. The chain couples TRBV4-1 to TRBJ2-5; possible D gene TRBD1, 6 bases. The germline CDR1 and CDR2 sequences are MGHRA and YSYEKL. The V gene lost 2 bases and the J gene lost 0 bases, with 19 bases spanning the gap. CDR3 length: 18 amino acids. The CDR3 spells CASSQTNRAARNQETQYF. Here the CDR3 DNA reads TGCGCCAGCAGCCAAACCAACAGGGCCGCCCGAAACCAAGAGACCCAGTACTTC.

As to this clonotype: This may come from a read error, since a much larger clone is one base off. The V gene is TRBV6-5, the J gene TRBJ2-2, with unresolved D. The CDR3 is made up of 15 amino acids. In germline, CDR1 is MNHEY, CDR2 SVGAGI. V dropped 3 bases and J dropped 0 bases, with 8 bases sitting between them. The CDR3 here is CASSYLRANTGELFF. The CDR3, as DNA: TGTGCCAGCAGTTATTTACGTGCGAACACCGGGGAGCTGTTTTTT.

This clonotype was counted many times. The gene calls are TRBV10-3 and TRBJ2-3, with D possibly being TRBD1 or TRBD2 (5 bases each). The CDR3 covers 14 residues. Germline V gene lookup returns CDR1 ENHRY and CDR2 SYGVKD. Deletions cut 6 bases from V and 2 bases from J, with 12 bases between. CDR3 sequence reads: CAIRREGVTDTQYF. The CDR3 bases are TGTGCCATCAGACGGGAAGGGGTCACAGATACGCAGTATTTT.

The sample holds a few counts of this clonotype. The chain uses TRBV6-1 and TRBJ1-2, with 8 bases lining up with TRBD1. The CDR3 spans 16 residues. The germline V gene encodes CDR1 MNHNS and CDR2 SASEGT. The V gene end was trimmed by 0 bases and the J gene end by 2 bases; junction bases not matched to a gene: 5. Written as DNA, the CDR3 is TGTGCCAGCAGTGAAGCGAACGCAGGGGGCAACTATGGCTACACCTTC. This gives the protein CASSEANAGGNYGYTF.

The chain has TRBV6-1 and TRBJ1-4; D is ambiguous. V lost 0 bases to trimming and J lost 0 bases, with 11 bases between them. Germline V gives CDR1 MNHNS, CDR2 SASEGT. The CDR3 has 17 amino acids. The CDR3 sequence: CASSEAGRSATNEKLFF. CDR3 sequence (DNA): TGTGCCAGCAGTGAAGCGGGGAGGAGTGCAACTAATGAAAAACTGTTTTTT.

The V gene is TRBV5-1, the J gene TRBJ2-5, with a tentative D call TRBD2 (5 bases). Trimming took 2 bases from V and 4 from J, leaving 12 bases between them. The germline gives CDR1 SGHRS, CDR2 YFSETQ. The length of the CDR3 is 14 residues. CDR3 nucleotide sequence: TGCGCCAGCAGCTTTCAGGACGGAGGAGAGACCCAGTACTTC. This encodes CASSFQDGGETQYF.

As regards this clonotype: A clone one base away is much larger, so this may be a read error. The V and J genes are TRBV28 and TRBJ1-1; 8 bases line up with TRBD1. This CDR3 comprises 15 residues. Germline-derived CDR1 and CDR2 are MDHEN and SYDVKM. The CDR3 sequence is CASSSPGTGATEVFF. The CDR3 bases are TGTGCCAGCAGTTCCCCCGGGACAGGAGCCACTGAAGTTTTCTTT.